The entry below describes one TCR beta chain. Between the trimmed V and J ends, which lost 1 base and 2 bases, there was a span of 14 bases. CDR1 SGHNT and CDR2 YENEEA come from the germline V gene. The CDR3 loop spans 16 amino acids. The entry originates in a study of blood T cell repertoires in COVID-19. Assay: immunoSEQ multiplex PCR; the TCRdb copy retains only in-frame clones and omits some. The sample yields roughly 340,000 clones, around nine tenths seen once. This chain joins TRBV11-3 and TRBJ1-1; D unclear. This sequence originates from a woman under 30 who had recovered from COVID-19. Sequenced: peripheral blood. CDR3 bases: TGTGCCAGCAGCTTAGTCCCCGGGGAGTCAAACACTGAAGCTTTCTTT. It translates to CASSLVPGESNTEAFF.